This T cell receptor (beta chain) comes out of a study of cytomegalovirus exposure and HLA in healthy donors. As for the study in general: Membership in the Caucasian-associated ancestry cluster was found for around 81% of roughly 360 genotyped donors.

A remark on this clone: As yet, its antigen is unknown.

This PCR relied on a set of 60 Vbeta primers and 13 Jbeta primers. The protocol was immunoSEQ multiplex PCR, while the TCRdb copy is restricted to in-frame clones and leaves out a portion. The table shows 150,000 or so clones, with 80% occurring only once. The junction had 3 bases not matched to a gene; V was cut back by 3 bases and J by 6 bases. The germline CDR1 and CDR2 sequences are SEHNR and FQNEAQ (reference sequence). The CDR3 has 14 residues. Study-level findings and limits: Immune exposure information comprised only CMV serostatus. There was a cluster of highly shared sequence variants that was likely a sequencing artifact. Rare sequences made up most TCRs, while some public TCRs were found in many donors.

The rearrangement joins TRBV7-9 to TRBJ1-4; 8 nucleotides line up with TRBD1. Sequencing was carried out using PBMCs. The TCR originated in a man aged 45-60 years in good health and CMV-seronegative. CDR3 residues: CASSFQGAYEKLFF. CDR3 nucleotide sequence: TGTGCCAGCAGCTTCCAGGGGGCATATGAAAAACTGTTTTTT.